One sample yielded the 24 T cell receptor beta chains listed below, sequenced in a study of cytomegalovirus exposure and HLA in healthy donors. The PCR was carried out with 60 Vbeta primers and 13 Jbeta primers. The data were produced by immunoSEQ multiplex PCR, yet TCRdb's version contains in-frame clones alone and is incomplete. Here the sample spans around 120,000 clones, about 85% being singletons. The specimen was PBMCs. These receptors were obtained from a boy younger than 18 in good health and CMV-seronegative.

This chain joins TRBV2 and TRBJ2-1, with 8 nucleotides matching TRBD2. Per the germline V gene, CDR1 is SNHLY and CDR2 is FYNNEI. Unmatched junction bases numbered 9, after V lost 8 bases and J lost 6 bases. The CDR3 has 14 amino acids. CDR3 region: CASLRLASVNEQFF. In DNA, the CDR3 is TGTGCCAGCTTGCGACTAGCGTCGGTCAATGAGCAGTTCTTC.

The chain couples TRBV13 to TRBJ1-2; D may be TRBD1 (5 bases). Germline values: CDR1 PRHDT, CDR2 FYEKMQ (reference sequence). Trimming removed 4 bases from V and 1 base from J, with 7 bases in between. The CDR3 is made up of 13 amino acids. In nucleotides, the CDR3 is TGTGCCAGCAGCTCGACAGTTAACTATGGCTACACCTTC. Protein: CASSSTVNYGYTF.

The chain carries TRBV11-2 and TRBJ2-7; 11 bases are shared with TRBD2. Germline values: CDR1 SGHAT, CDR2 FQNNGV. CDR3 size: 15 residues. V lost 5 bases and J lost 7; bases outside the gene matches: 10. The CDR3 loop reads CASSRRGLAGGEQYF. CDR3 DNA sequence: TGTGCCAGCAGCCGACGGGGGCTAGCGGGGGGAGAGCAGTACTTC.

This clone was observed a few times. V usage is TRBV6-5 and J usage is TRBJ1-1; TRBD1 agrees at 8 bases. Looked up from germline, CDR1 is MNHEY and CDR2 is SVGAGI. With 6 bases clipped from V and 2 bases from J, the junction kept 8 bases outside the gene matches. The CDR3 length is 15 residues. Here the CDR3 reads CASRRQGWGNTEAFF. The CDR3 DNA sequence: TGTGCCAGCAGACGACAGGGGTGGGGAAACACTGAAGCTTTCTTT.

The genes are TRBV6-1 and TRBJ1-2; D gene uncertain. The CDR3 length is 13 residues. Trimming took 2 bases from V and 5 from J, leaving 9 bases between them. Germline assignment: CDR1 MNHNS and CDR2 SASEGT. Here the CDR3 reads CASSELARYGYTF. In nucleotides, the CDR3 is TGTGCCAGCAGTGAACTGGCCAGATATGGCTACACCTTC.

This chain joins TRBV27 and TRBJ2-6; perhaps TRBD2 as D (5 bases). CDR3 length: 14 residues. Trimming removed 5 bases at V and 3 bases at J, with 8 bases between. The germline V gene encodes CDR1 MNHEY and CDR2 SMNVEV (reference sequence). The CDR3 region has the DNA TGTGCCAGCAGTCCTCGGGGTGGGGCCAACGTCCTGACTTTC. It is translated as CASSPRGGANVLTF.

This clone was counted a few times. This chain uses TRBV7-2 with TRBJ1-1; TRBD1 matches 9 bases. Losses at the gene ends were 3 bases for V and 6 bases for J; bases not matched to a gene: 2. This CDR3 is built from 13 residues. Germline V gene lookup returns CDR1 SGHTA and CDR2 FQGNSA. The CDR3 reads CASSFRTGAEAFF. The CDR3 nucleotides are TGTGCCAGCAGCTTCAGGACAGGGGCTGAAGCTTTCTTT.

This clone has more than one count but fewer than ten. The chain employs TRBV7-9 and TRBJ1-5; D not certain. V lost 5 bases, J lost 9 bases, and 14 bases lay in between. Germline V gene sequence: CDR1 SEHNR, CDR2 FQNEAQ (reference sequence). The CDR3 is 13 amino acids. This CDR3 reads CASSPGVEWPQHF. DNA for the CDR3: TGTGCCAGCAGCCCGGGAGTGGAATGGCCCCAGCATTTT.

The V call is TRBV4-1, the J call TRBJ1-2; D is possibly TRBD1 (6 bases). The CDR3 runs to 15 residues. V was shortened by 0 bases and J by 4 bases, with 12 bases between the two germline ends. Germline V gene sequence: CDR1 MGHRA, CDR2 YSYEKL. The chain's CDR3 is CASSQEEGGGYGYTF. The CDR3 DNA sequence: TGCGCCAGCAGCCAAGAAGAGGGAGGGGGCTATGGCTACACCTTC.

The CDR3 loop is CASSYPTGTTEAFF. The DNA of the CDR3 is TGTGCCAGCAGTTACCCGACAGGGACCACTGAAGCTTTCTTT. The V and J genes are TRBV6-6 and TRBJ1-1; TRBD1 agrees at 7 bases. This CDR3 is built from 14 residues. Germline lookup yields CDR1 MNHNY and CDR2 SVGAGI (reference sequence). V was clipped by 2 bases and J by 4 bases; unmatched bases: 4.

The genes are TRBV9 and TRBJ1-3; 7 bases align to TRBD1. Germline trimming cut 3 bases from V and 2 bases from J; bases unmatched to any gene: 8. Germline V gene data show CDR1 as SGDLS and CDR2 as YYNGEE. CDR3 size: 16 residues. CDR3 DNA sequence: TGTGCCAGCAGCGGGACAGGAGCGATTACTGGAAACACCATATATTTT. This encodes CASSGTGAITGNTIYF.

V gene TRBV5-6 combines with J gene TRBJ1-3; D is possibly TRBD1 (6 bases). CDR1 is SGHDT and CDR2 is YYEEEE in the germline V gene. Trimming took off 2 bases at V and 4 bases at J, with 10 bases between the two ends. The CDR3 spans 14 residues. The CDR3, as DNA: TGTGCCAGCAGCTTCGGGGACAAGGGAAACACCATATATTTT. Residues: CASSFGDKGNTIYF. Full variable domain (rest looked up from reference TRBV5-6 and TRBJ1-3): DAGVTQSPTHLIKTRGQQVTLRCSPKSGHDTVSWYQQALGQGPQFIFQYYEEEERQRGNFPDRFSGHQFPNYSSELNVNALLLGDSALYLCASSFGDKGNTIYFGEGSWLTVV.

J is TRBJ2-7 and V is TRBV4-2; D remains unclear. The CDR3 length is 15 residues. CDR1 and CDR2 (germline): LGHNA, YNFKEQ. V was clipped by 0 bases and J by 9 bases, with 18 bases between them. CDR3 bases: TGTGCCAGCAGCCAAGAAAATTTTTCGTCGGGTGTGCAGTACTTC. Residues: CASSQENFSSGVQYF.

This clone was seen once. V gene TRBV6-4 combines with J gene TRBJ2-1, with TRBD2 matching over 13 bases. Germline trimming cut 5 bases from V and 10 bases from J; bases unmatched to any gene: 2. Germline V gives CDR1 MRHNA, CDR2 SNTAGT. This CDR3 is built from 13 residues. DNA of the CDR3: TGTGCCAGCAGTCCACTAGCGGGAGGGGAGCAGTTCTTC. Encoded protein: CASSPLAGGEQFF.

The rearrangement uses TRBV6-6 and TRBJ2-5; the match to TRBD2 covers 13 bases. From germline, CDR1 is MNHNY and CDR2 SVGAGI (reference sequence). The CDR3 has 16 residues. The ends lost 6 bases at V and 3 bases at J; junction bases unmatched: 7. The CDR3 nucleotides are TGTGCCAGCAGGCTGCCGGGACTAGCGGGGAAAGAGACCCAGTACTTC. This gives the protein CASRLPGLAGKETQYF.

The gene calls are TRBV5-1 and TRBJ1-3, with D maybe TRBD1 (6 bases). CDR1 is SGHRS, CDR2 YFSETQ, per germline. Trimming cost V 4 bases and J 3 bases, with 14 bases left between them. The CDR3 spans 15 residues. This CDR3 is CASSPGQMDGNTIYF. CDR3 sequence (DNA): TGCGCCAGCAGCCCAGGACAGATGGATGGAAACACCATATATTTT.

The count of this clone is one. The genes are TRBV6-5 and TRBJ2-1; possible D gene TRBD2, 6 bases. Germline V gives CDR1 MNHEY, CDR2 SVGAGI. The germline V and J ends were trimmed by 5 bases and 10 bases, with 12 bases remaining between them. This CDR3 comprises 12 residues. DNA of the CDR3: TGTGCCAGCAGTAACAGCGGGCGGGAGCAGTTCTTC. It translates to CASSNSGREQFF.

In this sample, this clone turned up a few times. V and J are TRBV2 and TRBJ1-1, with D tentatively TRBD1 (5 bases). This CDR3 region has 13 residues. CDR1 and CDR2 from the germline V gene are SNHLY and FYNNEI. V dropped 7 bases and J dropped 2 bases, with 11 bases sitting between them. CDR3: CASTVGANTEAFF. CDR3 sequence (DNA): TGTGCCAGCACAGTTGGGGCAAACACTGAAGCTTTCTTT. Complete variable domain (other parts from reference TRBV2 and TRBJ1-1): EPEVTQTPSHQVTQMGQEVILRCVPISNHLYFYWYRQILGQKVEFLVSFYNNEISEKSEIFDDQFSVERPDGSNFTLKIRSTKLEDSAMYFCASTVGANTEAFFGQGTRLTVV.

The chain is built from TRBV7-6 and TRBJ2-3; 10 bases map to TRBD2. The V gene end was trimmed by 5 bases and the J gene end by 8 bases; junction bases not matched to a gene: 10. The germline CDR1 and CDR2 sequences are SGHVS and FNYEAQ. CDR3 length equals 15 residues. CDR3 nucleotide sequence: TGTGCCAGCAGCCCTACTAGCGGGGCCGGGGGTACGCAGTATTTT. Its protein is CASSPTSGAGGTQYF.

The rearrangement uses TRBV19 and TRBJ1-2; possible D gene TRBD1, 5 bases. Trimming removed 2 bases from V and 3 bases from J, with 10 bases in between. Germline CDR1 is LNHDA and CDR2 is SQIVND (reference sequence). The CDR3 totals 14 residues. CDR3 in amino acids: CASSIRGDHYGYTF. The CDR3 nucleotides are TGTGCCAGTAGTATAAGGGGCGATCACTATGGCTACACCTTC.

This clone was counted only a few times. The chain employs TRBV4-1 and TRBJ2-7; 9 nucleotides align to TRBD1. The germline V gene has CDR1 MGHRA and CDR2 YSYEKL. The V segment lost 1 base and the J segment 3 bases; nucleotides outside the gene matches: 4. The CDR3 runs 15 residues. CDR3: CASSQGSGQGYEQYF. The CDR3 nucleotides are TGCGCCAGCAGCCAAGGTTCGGGACAGGGCTACGAGCAGTACTTC.

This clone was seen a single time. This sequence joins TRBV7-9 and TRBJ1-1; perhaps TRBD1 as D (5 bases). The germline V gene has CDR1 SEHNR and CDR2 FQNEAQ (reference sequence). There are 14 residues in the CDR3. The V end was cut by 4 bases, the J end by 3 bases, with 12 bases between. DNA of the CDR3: TGTGCCAGCAGCTCCAGGGTAGGGTACACTGAAGCTTTCTTT. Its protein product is CASSSRVGYTEAFF. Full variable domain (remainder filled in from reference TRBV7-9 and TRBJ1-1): DTGVSQNPRHKITKRGQNVTFRCDPISEHNRLYWYRQTLGQGPEFLTYFQNEAQLEKSRLLSDRFSAERPKGSFSTLEIQRTEQGDSAMYLCASSSRVGYTEAFFGQGTRLTVV.

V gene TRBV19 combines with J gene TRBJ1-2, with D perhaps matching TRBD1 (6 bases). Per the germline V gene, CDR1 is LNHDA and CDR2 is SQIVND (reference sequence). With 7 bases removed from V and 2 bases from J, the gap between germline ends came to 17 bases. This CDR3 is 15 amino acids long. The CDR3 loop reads CASTALGQPNYGYTF. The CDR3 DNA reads TGTGCCAGTACAGCCCTAGGACAGCCGAACTATGGCTACACCTTC.

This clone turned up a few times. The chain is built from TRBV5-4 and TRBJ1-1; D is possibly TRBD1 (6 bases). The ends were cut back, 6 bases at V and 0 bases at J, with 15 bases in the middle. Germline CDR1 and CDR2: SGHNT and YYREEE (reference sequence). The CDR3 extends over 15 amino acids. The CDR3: CASNHGRGMNTEAFF. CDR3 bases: TGTGCCAGCAACCACGGCAGGGGAATGAACACTGAAGCTTTCTTT.